This T cell receptor (beta chain) comes out of a study of blood T cell repertoires in COVID-19. Study-level information: The cDNA or gDNA used as material had been derived from T cells, B-cell-depleted T cells, or PBMCs.

This CDR3 is built from 14 residues. V trimming: 0 bases; J trimming: 6 bases; junction bases outside the gene matches: 4. Germline V gene data show CDR1 as MNHEY and CDR2 as SVGEGT. The protocol was immunoSEQ multiplex PCR, while the TCRdb copy is restricted to in-frame clones and leaves out a portion. The repertoire consists of over 250,000 clones, with about 82% occurring once and the leading ten covering 4.5% to 5.5%. This sequence originates from a man aged 45-60 years with active or convalescent COVID-19. The sequencing input was peripheral blood. V is TRBV6-2 or TRBV6-3 and J is TRBJ1-1; 7 positions match TRBD1. The CDR3 nucleotides read TGTGCCAGCAGTTACTCCTCAGACAGGGCTGAAGCTTTCTTT. Translated, it gives CASSYSSDRAEAFF.